This entry features one T cell receptor (beta chain) sequence. This CDR3 has 17 amino acids. Germline CDR1 reads SGHNT; CDR2 reads YENEEA. J lost 5 bases, V lost 0 bases, and 8 bases had no gene match. The PCR made use of 60 Vbeta and 13 Jbeta primers. Assay used: immunoSEQ multiplex PCR; TCRdb lists only in-frame clones, some missing. The repertoire includes 150,000 to 180,000 clones, about 80% of them detected once, and 3% to 4% sits in the top ten. These data belong to a study of cytomegalovirus exposure and HLA in healthy donors. The sequencing sample was made of PBMCs. The V call is TRBV11-3, the J call TRBJ2-5; 11 bases map to TRBD2. The sequence derives from a woman aged 40 to 49 in good health and CMV-seronegative. The CDR3: CASSLEASGGTSETQYF. The CDR3 DNA follows: TGTGCCAGCAGCTTAGAAGCTAGCGGGGGGACTTCCGAGACCCAGTACTTC.